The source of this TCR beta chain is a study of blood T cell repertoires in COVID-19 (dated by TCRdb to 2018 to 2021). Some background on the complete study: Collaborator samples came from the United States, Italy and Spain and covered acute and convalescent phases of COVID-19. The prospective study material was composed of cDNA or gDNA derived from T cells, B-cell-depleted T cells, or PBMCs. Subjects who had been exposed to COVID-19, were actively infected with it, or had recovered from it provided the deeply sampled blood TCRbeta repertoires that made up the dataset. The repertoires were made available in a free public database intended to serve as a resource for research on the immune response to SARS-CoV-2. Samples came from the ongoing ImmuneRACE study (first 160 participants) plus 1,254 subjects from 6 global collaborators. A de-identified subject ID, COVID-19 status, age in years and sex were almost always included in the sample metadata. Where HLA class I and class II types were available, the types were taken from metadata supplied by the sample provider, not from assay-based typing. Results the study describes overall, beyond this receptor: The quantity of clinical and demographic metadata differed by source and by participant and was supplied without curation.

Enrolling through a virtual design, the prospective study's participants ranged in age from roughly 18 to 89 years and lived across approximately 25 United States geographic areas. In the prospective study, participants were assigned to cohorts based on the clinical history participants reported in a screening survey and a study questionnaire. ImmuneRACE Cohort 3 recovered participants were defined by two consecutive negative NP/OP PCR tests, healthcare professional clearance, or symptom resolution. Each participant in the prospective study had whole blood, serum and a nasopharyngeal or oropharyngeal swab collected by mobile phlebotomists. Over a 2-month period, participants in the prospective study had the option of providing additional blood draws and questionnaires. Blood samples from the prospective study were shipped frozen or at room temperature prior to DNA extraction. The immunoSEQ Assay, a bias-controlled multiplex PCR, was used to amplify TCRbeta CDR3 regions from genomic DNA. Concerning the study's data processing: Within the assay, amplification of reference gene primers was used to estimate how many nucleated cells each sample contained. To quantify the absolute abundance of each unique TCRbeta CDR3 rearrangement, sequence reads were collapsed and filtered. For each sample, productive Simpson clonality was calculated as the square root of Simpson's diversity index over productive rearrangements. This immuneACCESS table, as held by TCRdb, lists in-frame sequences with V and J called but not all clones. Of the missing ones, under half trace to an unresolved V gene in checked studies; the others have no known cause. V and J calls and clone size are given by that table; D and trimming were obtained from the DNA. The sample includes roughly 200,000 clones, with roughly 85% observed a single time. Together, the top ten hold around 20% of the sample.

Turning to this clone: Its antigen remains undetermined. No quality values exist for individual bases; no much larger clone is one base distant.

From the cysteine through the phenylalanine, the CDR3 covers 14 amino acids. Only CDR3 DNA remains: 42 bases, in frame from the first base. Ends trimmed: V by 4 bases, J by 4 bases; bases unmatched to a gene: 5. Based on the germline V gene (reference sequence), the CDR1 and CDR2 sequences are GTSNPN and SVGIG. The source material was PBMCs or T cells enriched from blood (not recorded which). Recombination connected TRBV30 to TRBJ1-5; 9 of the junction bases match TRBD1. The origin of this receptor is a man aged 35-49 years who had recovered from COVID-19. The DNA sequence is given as TGTGCCTGGAACCGAGACAGGGGGAATCAGCCCCAGCATTTT. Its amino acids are CAWNRDRGNQPQHF.